The subject of this entry is one TCR beta chain. The specificity of this receptor is unknown. One base away there is no much larger clone; base qualities are not given. This entry comes from a study of graft-versus-host responses after intestinal transplantation (dated by TCRdb to about 2021). With respect to the entire study: The transplants that recipients got were multivisceral, liver-intestinal, or isolated intestinal. Every recipient was given anti-thymocyte globulin induction, followed by about three years of maintenance tacrolimus and steroids. Bulk TCR-beta CDR3 sequencing was used to track graft-versus-host and host-versus-graft alloreactive T cell clones in the graft, circulation and bone marrow after intestinal transplantation. To identify alloreactive clones, pre-transplant mixed lymphocyte reaction products were sequenced and then compared with unstimulated pre-transplant donor and recipient T cells. A cohort of about two dozen intestinal transplant recipients, including one retransplant, was enrolled, and 3 patients lacking pretransplant specimens were excluded. A peak of at least 4% donor T cells among recipient peripheral blood mononuclear cells was the definition used for donor T cell macrochimerism. Rather than being sequenced by the commercial service, samples from a few later patients were sequenced in-house on an Illumina MiSeq and processed with MiXCR. General study outcomes and caveats: Early after transplant, peak levels of circulating GvH clones were associated with declines in HvG clones. High GvH to HvG T cell clonal ratios were observed in the allografts of patients with donor T cell macrochimerism. GvH clones were detected in recipient bone marrow, and some of these GvH clones were observed earlier in ileal mucosa or blood, consistent with an intestinal mucosal origin. Conclusions were limited by the relatively low number and heterogeneity of intestinal transplant patients.

The time point label corresponds to: cells obtained before transplantation from donor or recipient. CD3+CD4+ and CD3+CD8+ populations were FACS-sorted from unstimulated pre-transplant donor and recipient cells taken from spleen or lymph nodes. Libraries came from the immunoSEQ multiplex PCR assay. For most patients, genomic DNA was isolated using the Qiagen DNeasy Blood and Tissue Kit and was shipped frozen to Adaptive Biotechnologies for TCR sequencing. High-throughput TCR-beta CDR3 sequencing of genomic DNA from most patients was performed by Adaptive Biotechnologies. Per the source publication's procedure: Adaptive's ImmunoSEQ software was the source of the TCR sequencing data for roughly 19 patients, while three other patients were processed with MiXCR and VDJtools. To correct CD4 versus CD8 sorting errors, sequences present in both subsets at a frequency ratio below 5:1 were removed. CDR3 nucleotide sequences shared between donor and recipient were removed because the origin of such sequences could not be assigned. Alloreactive clones required at least 2-fold expansion over unstimulated cells and minimum CFSE-low frequency of 0.002% (template counts) or 0.001% (read counts). Clones detected in sequenced pre-transplant spleen, lymph node, or MLR CFSE-low populations of the donor or recipient were defined as mappable. The cumulative frequency of alloreactive clones was calculated as a percentage of all sequences, weighted by copy number. TCRdb obtained this table from immuneACCESS and retained in-frame rearrangements with V and J assigned. These tables miss some clones; where compared with another copy, unresolved V genes account for less than half of the shortfall, and the remainder is unexplained. The V and J calls and clone size are taken from that table; D and trimming were inferred from the DNA. For this sample the table gives about 120,000 clones, of which 75% to 95% were detected only once. The biggest ten clones account for under 0.2% of the sample.

The sequences come from unstimulated CD4+ T cells sorted from spleen or lymph node cells, collected before intestinal transplant. This clonotype was sampled from a human donor who received an intestinal transplant.

The CDR3 is CSVGSGGPINEQFF. The sequenced DNA: TGCAGCGTTGGGTCGGGAGGGCCGATCAATGAGCAGTTCTTC. The chain is encoded by TRBV29-1 joined to TRBJ2-1; 8 bases in between match TRBD2. Clipping removes 4 bases from V and 6 bases from J, with 8 as the unmatched junction base count. Including the terminal cysteine and phenylalanine, the CDR3 comprises 14 residues. The DNA shown is the 42-base CDR3, in frame from base 1. Per the germline V gene, SQVTM is the CDR1 and ANQGSEA is the CDR2.